One sample yielded the 17 T cell receptor beta chains listed below, sequenced in a study of shared clonotypes between healthy human individuals. This table comes from immunoSEQ multiplex PCR, and its TCRdb copy is limited to in-frame clones, with some not included. The data hold roughly 2.2 million clones, with more than 80% observed a single time. Sequenced material: naive CD4+ T cells from PBMCs. The subset was: CD45RA+ positively selected. The source is a man aged 18 to 29 in good health. Some clones in this sample may be carry-over from other donors' samples.

The CDR3 protein is CASSPPSESWYNEQFF. As DNA, the CDR3 is TGTGCCAGCTCACCACCGTCGGAGTCATGGTACAATGAGCAGTTCTTC. The chain uses TRBV18 and TRBJ2-1, with D unresolved. Trimming removed 0 bases at V and 4 bases at J, with 13 bases between. This CDR3 contains 16 residues. Germline V CDR1 and CDR2: KGHSH, LQKENI.

The chain couples TRBV13 to TRBJ2-1; 7 bases align to TRBD2. The CDR3 is made up of 15 amino acids. Germline CDR1 PRHDT, CDR2 FYEKMQ (reference sequence). With V trimmed by 2 bases and J by 6 bases, 7 bases remained unmatched. CDR3 loop: CASSLRGGRGNEQFF. The CDR3 DNA reads TGTGCCAGCAGCTTACGGGGCGGGAGAGGCAATGAGCAGTTCTTC.

The rearrangement uses TRBV6-5 and TRBJ2-7; 8 nucleotides align to TRBD1. This CDR3 has 13 residues. The V and J ends lost 7 bases and 2 bases, in that order; junction bases with no gene match: 4. Germline V gene sequence: CDR1 MNHEY, CDR2 SVGAGI. Written as DNA, the CDR3 is TGTGCCAGCACCCGACAGGGGACCTACGAGCAGTACTTC. Translation gives CASTRQGTYEQYF.

This clone was detected once. The genes are TRBV18 and TRBJ2-1; TRBD2 might be the D (5 bases). The germline gives CDR1 KGHSH, CDR2 LQKENI. This CDR3 is 15 amino acids long. V lost 2 bases, J lost 4 bases, and 12 bases lay in between. The CDR3 bases are TGTGCCAGCTCACCATACCCTTGGACTTACAATGAGCAGTTCTTC. The encoded protein is CASSPYPWTYNEQFF.

V is TRBV6-1 and J is TRBJ2-6; 9 bases map to TRBD1. The V and J ends lost 4 bases and 1 base, in that order; junction bases with no gene match: 5. Germline CDR1 reads MNHNS; CDR2 reads SASEGT. CDR3 length equals 17 residues. This CDR3 is CASSAGTGTSGANVLTF. CDR3 sequence (DNA): TGTGCCAGCAGTGCCGGGACAGGGACGTCTGGGGCCAACGTCCTGACTTTC.

V usage is TRBV7-8 and J usage is TRBJ2-1, with 14 bases aligning to TRBD2. This CDR3 contains 17 residues. Germline CDR1 is SGHVS and CDR2 is FQNEAQ. With V trimmed by 6 bases and J by 9 bases, 13 bases remained unmatched. The DNA for the CDR3 is TGTGCCAGCAGATCGGGCCCCAAGACTAGCGGGAGGGCTGAGCAGTTCTTC. Its protein is CASRSGPKTSGRAEQFF.

About this clone: Other DNA variants within this sample encode the same CDR3. The chain combines TRBV7-3 with TRBJ2-7; a weak D match, TRBD1 (6 bases). CDR3 length: 13 residues. Germline CDR1 and CDR2: SGHTA and FQGTGA. Trimming removed 3 bases from V and 3 bases from J, with 9 bases in between. The CDR3 coding sequence is TGTGCCAGCAGCTTGGACAGTAACTACGAGCAGTACTTC. Protein product: CASSLDSNYEQYF.

This clone showed up just once. V usage is TRBV6-4 and J usage is TRBJ1-2; TRBD1 is a possible D gene (6 bases). V was clipped by 3 bases and J by 4 bases, with 15 bases between them. This CDR3 comprises 15 residues. CDR1 and CDR2 from the germline V gene are MRHNA and SNTAGT. The CDR3 DNA sequence: TGTGCCAGCAGTGAGCAGGCAGGGGTTAGCTATGGCTACACCTTC. Protein product: CASSEQAGVSYGYTF.

This chain links TRBV5-1 with TRBJ1-1; no reliable D call. V gave up 0 bases and J gave up 3 bases, with 12 bases separating them. The CDR3 has 15 amino acids. CDR1 and CDR2 from the germline V gene are SGHRS and YFSETQ. The CDR3 sequence is CASSLALVGDTEAFF. The CDR3, as DNA: TGCGCCAGCAGCTTGGCCTTGGTTGGGGACACTGAAGCTTTCTTT.

The CDR3 loop reads CASSAQDRTNYEQYF. The CDR3 bases are TGTGCCAGCAGCGCGCAAGACAGAACAAACTACGAGCAGTACTTC. The V gene is TRBV5-8, the J gene TRBJ2-7, with a weak D call TRBD1 (5 bases). This CDR3 is 15 amino acids long. V shed 4 bases and J shed 3 bases, with 17 bases lying between them. Germline V lookup: CDR1 SGHTS, CDR2 YDEGEE. The full variable domain, its missing parts supplied by reference TRBV5-8 and TRBJ2-7, is EAGVTQSPTHLIKTRGQQATLRCSPISGHTSVYWYQQALGLGLQFLLWYDEGEERNRGNFPPRFSGRQFPNYSSELNVNALELEDSALYLCASSAQDRTNYEQYFGPGTRLTVT.

The CDR3, as DNA: TGTGCCATCCGAAGTACTAGCGGACCCTACAATGAGCAGTTCTTC. It translates to CAIRSTSGPYNEQFF. This chain uses TRBV10-3 with TRBJ2-1; 8 nucleotides match TRBD2. V lost 8 bases and J lost 2; bases outside the gene matches: 8. The CDR3 contains 15 residues. The germline gives CDR1 ENHRY, CDR2 SYGVKD.

The chain employs TRBV5-1 and TRBJ2-7; 9 positions match TRBD1. CDR1 is SGHRS, CDR2 YFSETQ, per germline. V lost 4 bases, J lost 7 bases, and 12 bases stayed unmatched. The CDR3 has 15 residues. The CDR3 DNA reads TGCGCCAGCAGCCCCGGGACAGGGCCCCCTGGGGAGCAGTACTTC. This encodes CASSPGTGPPGEQYF.

V is TRBV5-5 and J is TRBJ1-5; TRBD1 matches 7 bases. The V segment lost 4 bases and the J segment 5 bases; nucleotides outside the gene matches: 0. CDR3 length: 12 amino acids. Per the germline V gene, CDR1 is SGHKS and CDR2 is YYEKEE (reference sequence). The CDR3 coding sequence is TGTGCCAGCAGCAGGGGGCATCAGCCCCAGCATTTT. It is translated as CASSRGHQPQHF.

V and J are TRBV14 and TRBJ1-1, with D possibly matching TRBD1 (6 bases). The CDR3 totals 15 residues. Per germline, CDR1 SGHDN and CDR2 FVKESK. V lost 2 bases and J 1 base, leaving 11 bases between the germline ends. The CDR3 loop is CASSQKWGRNTEAFF. CDR3 DNA sequence: TGTGCCAGCAGCCAAAAATGGGGGCGGAACACTGAAGCTTTCTTT.

The J gene is TRBJ2-1, the V gene TRBV6-1, with 9 bases aligning to TRBD2. The junction had 7 bases not matched to a gene; V was cut back by 3 bases and J by 4 bases. The CDR3 spans 16 residues. CDR1 is MNHNS and CDR2 is SASEGT in the germline V gene. The CDR3 is CASSDPGLAYYNEQFF. For the CDR3, the DNA is TGTGCCAGCAGTGACCCGGGACTAGCTTATTACAATGAGCAGTTCTTC.

V gene TRBV11-2 combines with J gene TRBJ2-1, with D possibly being TRBD2 (5 bases). Germline loops: CDR1 SGHAT, CDR2 FQNNGV. This CDR3 comprises 14 residues. Trimming left V 1 base short and J 8 bases short, with 12 bases between. CDR3 DNA sequence: TGTGCCAGCAGCTTAGGGCTAGCTAACTATGAGCAGTTCTTC. Its protein product is CASSLGLANYEQFF.

The rearrangement uses TRBV7-8 and TRBJ2-7; D not certain. The CDR3 loop spans 15 amino acids. Trimming took off 3 bases at V and 2 bases at J, with 14 bases between the two ends. Germline V gene sequence: CDR1 SGHVS, CDR2 FQNEAQ. The CDR3 sequence: CASSFQPLLTYEQYF. The CDR3 DNA reads TGTGCCAGCAGCTTTCAGCCACTACTAACCTACGAGCAGTACTTC.